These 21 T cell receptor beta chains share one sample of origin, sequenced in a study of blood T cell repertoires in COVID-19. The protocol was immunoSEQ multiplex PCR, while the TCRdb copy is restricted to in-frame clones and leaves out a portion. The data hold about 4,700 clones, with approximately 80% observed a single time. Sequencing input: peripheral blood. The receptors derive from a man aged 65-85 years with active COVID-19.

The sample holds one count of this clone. CDR3 sequence reads: CASSPVGHSSGNTIYF. The DNA for the CDR3 is TGTGCCAGCAGCCCGGTGGGGCACAGCTCTGGAAACACCATATATTTT. The chain links TRBV28 to TRBJ1-3; possible D gene TRBD1, 5 bases. V was cut by 6 bases and J by 0 bases, with 15 bases left in between. Germline CDR1 reads MDHEN; CDR2 reads SYDVKM. The CDR3 runs to 16 residues.

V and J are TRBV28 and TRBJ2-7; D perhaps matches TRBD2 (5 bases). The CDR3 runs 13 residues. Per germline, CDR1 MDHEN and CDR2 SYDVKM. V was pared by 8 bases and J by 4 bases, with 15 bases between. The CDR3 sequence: CASRRSGDYEQYF. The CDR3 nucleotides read TGTGCCAGCCGCCGGAGCGGCGATTACGAGCAGTACTTC.

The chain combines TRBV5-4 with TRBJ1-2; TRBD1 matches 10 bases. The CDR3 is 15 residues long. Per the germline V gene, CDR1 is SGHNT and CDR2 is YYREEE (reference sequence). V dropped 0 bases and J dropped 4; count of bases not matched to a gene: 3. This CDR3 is CASSLGQGAGYGYTF. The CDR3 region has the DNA TGTGCCAGCAGCTTGGGACAGGGGGCCGGCTATGGCTACACCTTC. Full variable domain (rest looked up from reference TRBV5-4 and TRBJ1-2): ETGVTQSPTHLIKTRGQQVTLRCSSQSGHNTVSWYQQALGQGPQFIFQYYREEENGRGNFPPRFSGLQFPNYSSELNVNALELDDSALYLCASSLGQGAGYGYTFGSGTRLTVV.

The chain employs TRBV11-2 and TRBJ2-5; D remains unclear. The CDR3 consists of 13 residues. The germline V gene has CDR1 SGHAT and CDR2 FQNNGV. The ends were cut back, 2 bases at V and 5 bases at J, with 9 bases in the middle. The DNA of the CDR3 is TGTGCCAGCAGCTTAAACTATATGGAGACCCAGTACTTC. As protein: CASSLNYMETQYF.

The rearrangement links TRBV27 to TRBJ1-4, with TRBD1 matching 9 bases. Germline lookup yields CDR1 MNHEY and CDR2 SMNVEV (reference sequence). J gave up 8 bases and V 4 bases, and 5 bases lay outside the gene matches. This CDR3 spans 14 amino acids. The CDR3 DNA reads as TGTGCCAGCAGTTACAGGGGGCTAAGGGAAAAACTGTTTTTT. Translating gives CASSYRGLREKLFF.

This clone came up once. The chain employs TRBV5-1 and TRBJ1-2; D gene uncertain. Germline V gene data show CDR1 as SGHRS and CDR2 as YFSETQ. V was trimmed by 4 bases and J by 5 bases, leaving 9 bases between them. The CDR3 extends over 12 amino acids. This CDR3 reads CASSLTSYGYTF. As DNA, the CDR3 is TGCGCCAGCAGCCTCACATCATATGGCTACACCTTC.

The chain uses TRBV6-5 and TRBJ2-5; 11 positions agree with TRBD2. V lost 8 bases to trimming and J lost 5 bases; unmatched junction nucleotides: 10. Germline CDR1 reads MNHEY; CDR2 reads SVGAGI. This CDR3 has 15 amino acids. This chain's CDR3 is CASRLAGNPRETQYF. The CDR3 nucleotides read TGTGCCAGCCGACTAGCGGGGAACCCACGGGAGACCCAGTACTTC.

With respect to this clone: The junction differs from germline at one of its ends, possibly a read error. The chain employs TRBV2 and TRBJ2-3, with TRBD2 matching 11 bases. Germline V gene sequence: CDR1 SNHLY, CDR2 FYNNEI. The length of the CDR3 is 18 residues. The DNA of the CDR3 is TGTGCCAGCAGGGAAGGGCTAGCGGGGGGATATGGCACAGATACGCAGTATTTT. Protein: CASREGLAGGYGTDTQYF.

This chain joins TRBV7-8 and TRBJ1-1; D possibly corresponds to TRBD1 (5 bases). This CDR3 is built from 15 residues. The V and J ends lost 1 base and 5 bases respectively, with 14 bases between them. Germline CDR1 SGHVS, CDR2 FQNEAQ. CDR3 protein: CASSLDPGRGTEAFF. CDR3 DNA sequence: TGTGCCAGCAGCTTAGATCCGGGGCGGGGGACTGAAGCTTTCTTT.

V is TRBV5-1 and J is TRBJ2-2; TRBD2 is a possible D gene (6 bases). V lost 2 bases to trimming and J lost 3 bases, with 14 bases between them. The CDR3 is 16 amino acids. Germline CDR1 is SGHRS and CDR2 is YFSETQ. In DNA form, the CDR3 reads TGCGCCAGCAGCTTCGGCGGGGTTCTGGACACCGGGGAGCTGTTTTTT. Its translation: CASSFGGVLDTGELFF. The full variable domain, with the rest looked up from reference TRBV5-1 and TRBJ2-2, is KAGVTQTPRYLIKTRGQQVTLSCSPISGHRSVSWYQQTPGQGLQFLFEYFSETQRNKGNFPGRFSGRQFSNSRSEMNVSTLELGDSALYLCASSFGGVLDTGELFFGEGSRLTVL.

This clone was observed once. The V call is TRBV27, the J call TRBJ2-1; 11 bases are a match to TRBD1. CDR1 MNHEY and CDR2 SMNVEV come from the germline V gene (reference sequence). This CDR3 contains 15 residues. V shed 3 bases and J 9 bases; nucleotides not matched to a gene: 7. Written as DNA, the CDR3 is TGTGCCAGCAGTTTTGGGACAGGGGGTCTCACTGAGCAGTTCTTC. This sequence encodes CASSFGTGGLTEQFF.

The DNA of the CDR3 is TGTGCCAGCAGCTTGGGTCAGGACAATCAGCCCCAGCATTTT. Translating it yields CASSLGQDNQPQHF. V usage is TRBV11-2 and J usage is TRBJ1-5; no clear D. Germline V CDR1 and CDR2: SGHAT, FQNNGV. Trimming took 3 bases from V and 3 from J, leaving 9 bases between them. The CDR3 loop spans 14 amino acids.

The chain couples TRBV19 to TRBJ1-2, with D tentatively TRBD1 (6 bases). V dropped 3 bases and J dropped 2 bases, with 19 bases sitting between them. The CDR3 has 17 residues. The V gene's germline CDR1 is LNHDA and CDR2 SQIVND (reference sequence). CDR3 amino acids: CASSIGQGHVSNYGYTF. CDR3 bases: TGTGCCAGTAGTATTGGGCAGGGACATGTATCCAACTATGGCTACACCTTC.

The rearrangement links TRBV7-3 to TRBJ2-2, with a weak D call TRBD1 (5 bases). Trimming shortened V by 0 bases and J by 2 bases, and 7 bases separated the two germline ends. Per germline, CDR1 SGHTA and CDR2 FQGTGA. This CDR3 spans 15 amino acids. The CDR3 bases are TGTGCCAGCAGCTTAACAGGGGCAAACACCGGGGAGCTGTTTTTT. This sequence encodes CASSLTGANTGELFF.

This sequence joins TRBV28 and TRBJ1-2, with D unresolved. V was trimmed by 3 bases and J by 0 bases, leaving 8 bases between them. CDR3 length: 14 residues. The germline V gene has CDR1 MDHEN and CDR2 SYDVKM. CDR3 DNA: TGTGCCAGCAGTTTGGCCAGTGCTAACTATGGCTACACCTTC. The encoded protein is CASSLASANYGYTF.

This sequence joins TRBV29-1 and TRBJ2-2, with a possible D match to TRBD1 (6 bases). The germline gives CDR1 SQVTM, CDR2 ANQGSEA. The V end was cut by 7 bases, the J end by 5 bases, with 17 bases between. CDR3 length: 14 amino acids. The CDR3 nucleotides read TGCAGCGCCGAAAACAGGGTAGGAACCGGGGAGCTGTTTTTT. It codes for CSAENRVGTGELFF.

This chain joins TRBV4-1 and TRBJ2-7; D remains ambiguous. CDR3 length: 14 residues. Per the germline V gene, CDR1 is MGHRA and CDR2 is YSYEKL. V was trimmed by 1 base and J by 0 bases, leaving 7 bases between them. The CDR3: CASSQGYASYEQYF. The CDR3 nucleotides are TGCGCCAGCAGCCAAGGCTACGCCTCCTACGAGCAGTACTTC.

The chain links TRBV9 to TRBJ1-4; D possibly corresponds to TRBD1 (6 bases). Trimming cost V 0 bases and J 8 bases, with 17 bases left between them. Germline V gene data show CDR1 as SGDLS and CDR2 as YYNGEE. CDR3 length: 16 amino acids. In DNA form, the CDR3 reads TGTGCCAGCAGCGTAGGTCGAAACAGGGTGAGGGAAAAACTGTTTTTT. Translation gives CASSVGRNRVREKLFF. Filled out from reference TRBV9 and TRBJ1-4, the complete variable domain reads DSGVTQTPKHLITATGQRVTLRCSPRSGDLSVYWYQQSLDQGLQFLIQYYNGEERAKGNILERFSAQQFPDLHSELNLSSLELGDSALYFCASSVGRNRVREKLFFGSGTQLSVL.

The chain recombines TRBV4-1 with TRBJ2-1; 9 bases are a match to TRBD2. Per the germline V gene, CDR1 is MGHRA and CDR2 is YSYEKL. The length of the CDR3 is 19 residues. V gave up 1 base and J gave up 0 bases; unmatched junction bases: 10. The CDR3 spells CASSQAPAGGLISYNEQFF. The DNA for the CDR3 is TGCGCCAGCAGCCAAGCCCCAGCGGGGGGACTGATCTCCTACAATGAGCAGTTCTTC.

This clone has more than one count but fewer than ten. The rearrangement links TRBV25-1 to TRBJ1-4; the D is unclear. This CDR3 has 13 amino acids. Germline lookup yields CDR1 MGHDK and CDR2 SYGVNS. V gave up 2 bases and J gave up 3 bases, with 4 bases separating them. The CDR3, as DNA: TGTGCCAGCAGTGAAGAGCCTAATGAAAAACTGTTTTTT. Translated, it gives CASSEEPNEKLFF.

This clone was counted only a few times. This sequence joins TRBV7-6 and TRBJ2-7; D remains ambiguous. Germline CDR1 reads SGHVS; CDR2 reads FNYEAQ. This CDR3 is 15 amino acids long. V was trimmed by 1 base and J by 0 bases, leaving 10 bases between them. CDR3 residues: CASSLEVGASYEQYF. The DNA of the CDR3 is TGTGCCAGCAGCTTAGAGGTCGGAGCCTCCTACGAGCAGTACTTC. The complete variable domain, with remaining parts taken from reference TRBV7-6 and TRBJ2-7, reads GAGVSQSPRYKVTKRGQDVALRCDPISGHVSLYWYRQALGQGPEFLTYFNYEAQQDKSGLPNDRFSAERPEGSISTLTIQRTEQRDSAMYRCASSLEVGASYEQYFGPGTRLTVT.